The rows below give T cell receptor beta chains drawn from one sample of a study of shared clonotypes between healthy human individuals. Assay: immunoSEQ multiplex PCR; the TCRdb copy retains only in-frame clones and omits some. This sample has about 710,000 clones, with around 73% found just once. Sequenced input: memory CD4+ T cells sorted from blood. These receptors originate from a woman younger than 45 in good health. Each CDR3 is given with its conserved first and last residue. A D gene is named only where the DNA matches it firmly. Size is omitted from some rows. Given values are once, few, many or a class for expanded clones.

V	D	J	length	size	CDR3	DNA
TRBV20-1	TRBD1	TRBJ1-1	11	.	CSVGQGGEAFF	TGCAGTGTCGGACAGGGGGGAGAAGCTTTCTTT
TRBV30	.	TRBJ2-7	13	.	CAWKRIGTYEQYF	TGTGCCTGGAAGAGGATTGGGACCTACGAGCAGTACTTC
TRBV28	TRBD1	TRBJ2-7	16	few	CASSPPGQGASYEQYF	TGTGCCAGCAGTCCCCCGGGACAGGGGGCCTCCTACGAGCAGTACTTC
TRBV28	.	TRBJ1-5	14	.	CASSRTGSNQPQHF	TGTGCCAGCAGTAGAACAGGGTCCAATCAGCCCCAGCATTTT
TRBV7-8	TRBD2	TRBJ2-7	17	.	CASSLTRGTSANYEQYF	TGTGCCAGCAGCTTAACGAGGGGGACTAGCGCGAACTACGAGCAGTACTTC
TRBV29-1	.	TRBJ2-7	11	.	CSVQQGSEQYF	TGCAGCGTACAACAGGGATCCGAGCAGTACTTC
TRBV6-4	.	TRBJ2-1	14	.	CASSVYSSYNEQFF	TGTGCCAGCAGTGTCTATAGCTCCTACAATGAGCAGTTCTTC
TRBV28	.	TRBJ1-1	15	.	CASSFSGRRNTEAFF	TGTGCCAGCAGTTTTTCGGGACGGAGGAACACTGAAGCTTTCTTT
TRBV5-1	TRBD1	TRBJ2-7	16	.	CASSFNTIRDSYEQYF	TGCGCCAGCAGCTTTAACACGATCCGGGACAGCTACGAGCAGTACTTC
TRBV7-2	.	TRBJ2-3	13	.	CASSLNAADTQYF	TGTGCCAGCAGCTTAAACGCGGCAGATACGCAGTATTTT
TRBV28	.	TRBJ2-7	14	.	CASSLFASSYEQYF	TGTGCCAGCAGTTTATTCGCATCCTCCTACGAGCAGTACTTC
TRBV19	.	TRBJ1-2	14	.	CASSRVLGNYGYTF	TGTGCCAGTAGCCGGGTGTTGGGTAACTATGGCTACACCTTC
TRBV7-7	TRBD1	TRBJ2-2	14	few	CASSLTGVTGELFF	TGTGCCAGCAGCTTAACAGGGGTCACCGGGGAGCTGTTTTTT
TRBV5-4	TRBD1	TRBJ2-7	14	.	CASSLDNRGREQYF	TGTGCCAGCAGCTTGGATAACAGGGGGCGCGAGCAGTACTTC
TRBV4-2	.	TRBJ2-1	18	.	CASSQDYYRETGDNEQFF	TGTGCCAGCAGCCAAGATTACTACCGGGAAACGGGTGACAATGAGCAGTTCTTC
TRBV29-1	.	TRBJ1-1	13	.	CSVEDQLNTEAFF	TGCAGCGTTGAAGATCAGCTGAACACTGAAGCTTTCTTT
TRBV29-1	TRBD2	TRBJ2-5	17	many	CSVEDSSGSLWQETQYF	TGCAGCGTTGAAGATTCTAGCGGGAGTCTATGGCAAGAGACCCAGTACTTC
TRBV5-4	.	TRBJ2-2	17	.	CASSFVGGFDFGGELFF	TGTGCCAGCAGCTTTGTTGGGGGGTTCGATTTTGGCGGGGAGCTGTTTTTT
TRBV9	.	TRBJ2-1	14	.	CASSVGGLYNEQFF	TGTGCCAGCAGCGTAGGGGGGCTCTACAATGAGCAGTTCTTC
TRBV18	TRBD2	TRBJ2-1	16	.	CASSPGVAGAGNEQFF	TGTGCCAGCTCACCAGGGGTAGCGGGAGCCGGCAATGAGCAGTTCTTC
TRBV27	.	TRBJ1-2	15	.	CASSPPGQGNYGYTF	TGTGCCAGCAGTCCTCCGGGGCAGGGTAACTATGGCTACACCTTC
TRBV2	.	TRBJ2-1	15	.	CASTPDRLVFNEQFF	TGTGCCAGCACCCCAGATCGGCTAGTTTTTAATGAGCAGTTCTTC
TRBV6-5	.	TRBJ1-6	14	.	CASSYTGGRTPLHF	TGTGCCAGCAGTTATACCGGGGGGCGAACACCCCTCCACTTT
TRBV6-5	TRBD1	TRBJ2-3	14	.	CASSLQGPSDTQYF	TGTGCCAGCAGTTTACAGGGGCCTAGCGATACGCAGTATTTT
TRBV19	TRBD1	TRBJ2-2	15	.	CASRTGALNTGELFF	TGTGCCAGTAGGACAGGGGCACTGAACACCGGGGAGCTGTTTTTT
TRBV27	.	TRBJ1-2	14	.	CASSLTGFNYGYTF	TGTGCCAGCAGTTTAACAGGGTTCAACTATGGCTACACCTTC
TRBV6-1	.	TRBJ2-5	12	.	CASSLDSRTQYF	TGTGCCAGCAGTTTGGACAGTCGGACCCAGTACTTC
TRBV28	.	TRBJ1-2	10	.	CASGRYGYTF	TGTGCCAGCGGCCGTTATGGCTACACCTTC
TRBV19	TRBD1	TRBJ1-1	16	.	CASSPSAGDRDTEAFF	TGTGCCAGTAGTCCCTCGGCGGGGGACAGGGACACTGAAGCTTTCTTT
TRBV2	TRBD1	TRBJ2-5	13	.	CASSGQGAKTQYF	TGTGCCAGCAGTGGACAGGGGGCAAAGACCCAGTACTTC
TRBV5-4	.	TRBJ2-7	15	.	CASSLGGQGGDEQYF	TGTGCCAGCAGTTTGGGGGGGCAGGGTGGTGACGAGCAGTACTTC
TRBV2	TRBD2	TRBJ2-4	14	few	CASWTSGRLDIQYF	TGTGCCAGCTGGACTAGCGGGAGGTTGGACATTCAGTACTTC
TRBV6-1	.	TRBJ1-4	16	.	CASSEAETRRGEKLFF	TGTGCCAGCAGTGAAGCCGAGACAAGGCGAGGCGAAAAACTGTTTTTT
TRBV28	.	TRBJ1-2	13	.	CASSRQLPYGYTF	TGTGCCAGCAGCCGACAGTTACCCTATGGCTACACCTTC
TRBV7-9	.	TRBJ1-1	12	.	CASSLMGNEAFF	TGTGCCAGCAGCTTAATGGGAAACGAAGCTTTCTTT
TRBV7-9	TRBD2	TRBJ2-1	18	few	CASSSILVAGSSYNEQFF	TGTGCCAGCAGTTCTATACTTGTAGCGGGCAGCTCCTACAATGAGCAGTTCTTC
TRBV29-1	.	TRBJ1-2	17	.	CSVEDPGVSTYNYGYTF	TGCAGCGTTGAAGATCCGGGGGTGAGTACATATAACTATGGCTACACCTTC
TRBV29-1	TRBD2	TRBJ2-1	15	.	CSVDRTSGYYNEQFF	TGCAGCGTTGATAGGACTAGCGGTTACTACAATGAGCAGTTCTTC
TRBV28	.	TRBJ1-1	12	.	CASSVRAGEAFF	TGTGCCAGCAGTGTCCGGGCCGGGGAAGCTTTCTTT
TRBV11-2	TRBD1	TRBJ1-1	12	few	CASSRDRERAFF	TGTGCCAGCAGCCGGGACAGGGAAAGGGCTTTCTTT
TRBV6-4	TRBD2	TRBJ2-1	14	.	CASAPGLDEDEQFF	TGTGCCAGCGCTCCGGGACTAGATGAGGATGAGCAGTTCTTC
TRBV5-4	TRBD1	TRBJ1-2	13	.	CASSLQGAGGYTF	TGTGCCAGCAGCTTACAGGGGGCCGGGGGCTACACCTTC
TRBV13	TRBD2	TRBJ2-7	15	.	CASSLKQREFHEQYF	TGTGCCAGCAGCTTAAAACAGCGGGAGTTTCACGAGCAGTACTTC
TRBV7-2	.	TRBJ2-5	12	.	CASSLDWETQYF	TGTGCCAGCAGCTTAGATTGGGAGACCCAGTACTTC
TRBV18	TRBD2	TRBJ2-2	16	.	CASSPNLAGNTGELFF	TGTGCCAGCTCTCCCAATCTAGCGGGGAACACCGGGGAGCTGTTTTTT
TRBV19	.	TRBJ1-3	13	.	CAIAAKSGNTIYF	TGTGCCATCGCAGCGAAATCTGGAAACACCATATATTTT
TRBV5-4	.	TRBJ2-5	13	.	CASSRGPQETQYF	TGTGCCAGCAGCAGGGGACCGCAAGAGACCCAGTACTTC
TRBV11-2	.	TRBJ1-1	13	.	CASSSQRDTEAFF	TGTGCCAGCAGCTCCCAGCGGGACACTGAAGCTTTCTTT
TRBV9	.	TRBJ2-3	14	.	CASSVATGTDTQYF	TGTGCCAGCAGCGTAGCTACCGGGACGGATACGCAGTATTTT
TRBV5-1	.	TRBJ2-7	15	.	CASSFLPEPTTRQYF	TGCGCCAGCAGTTTTCTTCCGGAACCAACTACGAGGCAGTACTTC